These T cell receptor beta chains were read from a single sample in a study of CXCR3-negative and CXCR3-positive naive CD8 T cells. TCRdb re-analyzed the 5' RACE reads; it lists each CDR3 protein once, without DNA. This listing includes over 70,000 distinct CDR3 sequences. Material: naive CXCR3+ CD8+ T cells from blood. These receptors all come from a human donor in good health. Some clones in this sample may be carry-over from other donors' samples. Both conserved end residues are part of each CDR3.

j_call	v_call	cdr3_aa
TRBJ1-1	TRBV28	CASSPGVEAFF
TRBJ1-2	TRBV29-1	CSVDLGNGYTF
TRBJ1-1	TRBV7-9	CASRPGRENTEAFF
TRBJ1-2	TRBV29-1	CSVPTGNGYTF
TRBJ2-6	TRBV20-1	CSARSPDWANVLTF
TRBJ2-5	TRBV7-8	CASSLNPLETQYF
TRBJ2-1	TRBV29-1	CSVVQSAGGHGEQFF
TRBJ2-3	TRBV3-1	CASTGGTDTQYF
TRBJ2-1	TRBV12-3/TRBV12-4	CASSLLAGVGDEQFF
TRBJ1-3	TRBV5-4	CASSPDRTSGNTIYF
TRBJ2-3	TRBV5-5	CASSLGPSTDTQYF
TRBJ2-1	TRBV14	CASSRTSYNEQFF
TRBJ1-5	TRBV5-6	CASSRRGQPQHF
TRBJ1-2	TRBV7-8	CASSSDRLYGYTF
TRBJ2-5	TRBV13	CASSTNTNEETQYF
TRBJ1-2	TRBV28	CASRQGGGYTF
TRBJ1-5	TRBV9	CASSESSKKRTAEERQPQHF
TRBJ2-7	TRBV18	CASSPRPDSYEQYF
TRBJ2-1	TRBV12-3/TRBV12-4	CASRNPGTSGGAGNEQFF
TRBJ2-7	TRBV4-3	CASSSVRDSTYEQYF
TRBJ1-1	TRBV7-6	CASSLTGTGTEAFF
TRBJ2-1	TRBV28	CASSLVFGGNEQFF
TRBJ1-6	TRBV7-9	CASDPERGLGNSPLHF
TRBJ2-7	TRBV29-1	CSVEGNNYEQYF
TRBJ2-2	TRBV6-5	CASSYLLGTGHGDGELFF
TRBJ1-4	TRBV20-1	CSAPSSSTNEKLFF
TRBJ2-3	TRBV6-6	CASARLAVTDTQYF
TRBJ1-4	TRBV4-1	CASSLFWEPNEKLFF
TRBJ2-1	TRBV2	CASRERTSGGEGNEQFF
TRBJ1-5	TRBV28	CASSLFGGSSDQPQHF